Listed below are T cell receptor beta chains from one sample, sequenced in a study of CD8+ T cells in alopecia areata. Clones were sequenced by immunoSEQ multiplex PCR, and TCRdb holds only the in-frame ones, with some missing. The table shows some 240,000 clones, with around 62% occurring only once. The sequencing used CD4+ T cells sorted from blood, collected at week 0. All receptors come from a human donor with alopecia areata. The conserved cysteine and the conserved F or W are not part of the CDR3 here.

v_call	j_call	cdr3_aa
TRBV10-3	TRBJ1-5	AIRATGGDQPQH
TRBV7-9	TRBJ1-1	ASARGALNTEAF
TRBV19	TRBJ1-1	ASSMSVYSTEAF
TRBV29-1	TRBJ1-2	SVEAGTASSYT
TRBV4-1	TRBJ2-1	ASSQTPGLAHITFSYNEQF
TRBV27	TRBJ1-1	ASSLGQGYRAF
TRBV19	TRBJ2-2	ASSKLNTGELF
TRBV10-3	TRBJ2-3	AISQEYLAGRTDTQY
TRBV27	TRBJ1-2	ASSLYRENGYT
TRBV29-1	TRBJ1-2	SVRGRAGDGYT
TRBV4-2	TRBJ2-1	ASAKTGDSYNEQF
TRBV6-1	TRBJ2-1	ASTSTVLGQF
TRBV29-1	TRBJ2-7	SVLGTNSYEQY
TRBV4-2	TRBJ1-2	ASSQSRQGSNYGYT
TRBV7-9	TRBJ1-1	ASSPDSWGRRYTEAF
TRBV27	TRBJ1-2	ASSSSTGGPYGYT
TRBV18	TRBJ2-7	ASSPDGLLKQY
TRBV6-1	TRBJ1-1	ASSAQAPPTGNTEAF
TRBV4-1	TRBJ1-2	ASSYPPYGYT
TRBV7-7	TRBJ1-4	ASSLTGTGNEKLF
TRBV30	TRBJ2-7	AWSSPGLAGSYEQY
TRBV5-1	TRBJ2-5	ASSPGLETQY
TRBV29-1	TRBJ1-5	SVEVRDRYSNQPQH
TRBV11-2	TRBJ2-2	ASSLLGPNTGELF
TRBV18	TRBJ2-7	ASSPPGQAYEQY
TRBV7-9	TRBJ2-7	ASTPGPGSKQY
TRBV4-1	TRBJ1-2	ASSHLLAAERGGYT
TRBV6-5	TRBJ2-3	ASGKDFLDTQY
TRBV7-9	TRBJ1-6	ASSLTGGESPLH
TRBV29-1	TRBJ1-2	SVAPKLQGYGYT
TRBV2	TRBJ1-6	ASSETLNRGRNSPLH
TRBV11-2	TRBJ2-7	ASSSIRTRGGQY
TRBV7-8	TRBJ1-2	ASSPGTAPSYT
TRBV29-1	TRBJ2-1	SVYKEVKQF
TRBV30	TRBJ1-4	AWGRVEGEKLF
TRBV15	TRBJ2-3	ATSREPFTDTQY
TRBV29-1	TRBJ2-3	SVEDDPGDTQY
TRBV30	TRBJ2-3	AWSLGGAMDTQY
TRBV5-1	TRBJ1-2	ASSLGTGRYGYT
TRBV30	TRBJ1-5	AWSLNDQPQH
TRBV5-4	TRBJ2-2	ASSPIGGNTGELF
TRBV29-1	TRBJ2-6	SATEGAGANVLT
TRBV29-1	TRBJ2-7	SVEEGRGQYEQY
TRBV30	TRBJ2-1	AWSRGALSLIQYNEQF
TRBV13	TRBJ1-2	ASSPGPGEQKGYT
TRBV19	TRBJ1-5	ASSVDSGQPQH
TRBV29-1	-	SVEKTGRHEQY
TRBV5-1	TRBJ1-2	ASSLARGAYGYT